Reported below is one T cell receptor beta chain. The target antigen is unknown. The CDR3 consists of 14 residues. The germline V gene has CDR1 DFQATT and CDR2 SNEGSKA (reference sequence). V lost 3 bases and J lost 5; bases outside the gene matches: 4. MiXCR was run by TCRdb on the multiplex PCR reads, yielding one entry per CDR3 protein. The data show over 60,000 distinct CDR3 sequences, approximately 54% seen once. The record originates from a study of breast tumors, draining lymph nodes, adjacent tissues. Overall study results and limits: Data only fit, rather than demonstrated, lymph node origin of most tumor T cells. The data were judged consistent with most tumor T cells coming from lymph node and expanding in tumor. Tumor TCR diversity was below lymph nodes but above nontumor tissue. Luminal-like breast cancer showed significantly higher tumor–nontumor repertoire similarity than basal-like.

This sequence was found in a female donor with breast cancer. Some clones in this sample may be carry-over from other donors' samples. The chain has TRBV20-1 and TRBJ2-5; 12 bases map to TRBD2. Sequenced input: breast tumor tissue. The CDR3: CSARTSGRGETQYF. The CDR3 bases are TGCAGTGCTAGGACTAGCGGGAGAGGGGAGACCCAGTACTTC.